A single sample is the source of the 22 T cell receptor beta chains below, sequenced in a study of graft-versus-host responses after intestinal transplantation. No antigen is known for these receptors. Clones were read by immunoSEQ multiplex PCR, and TCRdb kept only the in-frame ones, dropping some. The table records about 90,000 clones, approximately 90% of them present only once. Source: unstimulated CD4+ T cells sorted from spleen or lymph node cells, taken before transplant. Receptors were obtained from a human donor who was the organ donor for an intestinal transplant.

The chain joins TRBV29-1 to TRBJ2-5, with unresolved D. The CDR3 length is 10 residues. Germline V gene sequence: CDR1 SQVTM, CDR2 ANQGSEA. V was trimmed by 6 bases and J by 3 bases, leaving 5 bases between them. CDR3 region: CSVGEETQYF. The CDR3 DNA sequence: TGCAGCGTCGGAGAAGAGACCCAGTACTTC.

The chain uses TRBV4-1 and TRBJ1-3, with TRBD1 matching 11 bases. Germline V CDR1 and CDR2: MGHRA, YSYEKL. Trimming cost V 1 base and J 1 base; bases outside gene matches: 0. The CDR3 extends over 16 amino acids. Written as DNA, the CDR3 is TGCGCCAGCAGCCAAGGGGACAGGGGGTCTGGAAACACCATATATTTT. Encoded protein: CASSQGDRGSGNTIYF.

The J gene is TRBJ2-1, the V gene TRBV7-3; no firm D call. The CDR3 sequence is 16 residues long. The V gene's germline CDR1 is SGHTA and CDR2 FQGTGA. Trimming shortened V by 2 bases and J by 2 bases, and 13 bases separated the two germline ends. The CDR3 loop reads CASSLGGWPTYNEQFF. DNA for the CDR3: TGTGCCAGCAGCTTAGGCGGATGGCCAACCTACAATGAGCAGTTCTTC.

This chain links TRBV20-1 with TRBJ2-1, with D unresolved. Germline V gene lookup returns CDR1 DFQATT and CDR2 SNEGSKA (reference sequence). Trimming cost V 3 bases and J 4 bases, with 4 bases left between them. This CDR3 comprises 11 residues. CDR3 loop: CSASRYNEQFF. CDR3 DNA: TGCAGTGCTAGCAGATACAATGAGCAGTTCTTC.

This chain's CDR3 is CASSLFLTPGTSAAYEQYF. The DNA of the CDR3 is TGTGCCAGCAGCTTATTTCTTACCCCAGGAACTAGCGCCGCCTACGAGCAGTACTTC. The gene calls are TRBV7-8 and TRBJ2-5; 7 bases are a match to TRBD2. The tail of the sequence fits TRBJ2-7 better, so the J call may be wrong. From germline, CDR1 is SGHVS and CDR2 FQNEAQ. The CDR3 is 19 residues long.

The V and J genes are TRBV10-3 and TRBJ2-3; tentatively, D is TRBD2 (5 bases). Germline V lookup: CDR1 ENHRY, CDR2 SYGVKD. V was clipped by 3 bases and J by 2 bases, with 12 bases between them. The CDR3 is 15 amino acids. In DNA, the CDR3 is TGTGCCATCAGTGATCTCCGCGGGTCCACAGATACGCAGTATTTT. Amino acids: CAISDLRGSTDTQYF.

This clone was seen once. The V call is TRBV6-1, the J call TRBJ1-3; no definite D call. CDR1 is MNHNS and CDR2 is SASEGT in the germline V gene. The CDR3 length is 15 residues. Between the trimmed V and J ends, which lost 0 bases and 0 bases, there was a span of 6 bases. The CDR3 loop is CASSEAAFSGNTIYF. In DNA form, the CDR3 reads TGTGCCAGCAGTGAAGCAGCCTTCTCTGGAAACACCATATATTTT.

The chain recombines TRBV27 with TRBJ2-2; 7 nucleotides agree with TRBD1. This CDR3 contains 18 residues. V shed 6 bases, J shed 9 bases, and the junction held 22 bases outside the gene matches. Germline CDR1 MNHEY, CDR2 SMNVEV (reference sequence). Written as DNA, the CDR3 is TGTGCCAGCAGCAACGCCAGGGACAGTACTCGCCTTAACCGGGAGCTGTTTTTT. Protein product: CASSNARDSTRLNRELFF.

The J gene is TRBJ2-7, the V gene TRBV28; 7 bases align to TRBD2. CDR1 is MDHEN, CDR2 SYDVKM, per germline. The length of the CDR3 is 16 residues. The ends lost 3 bases at V and 4 bases at J; junction bases unmatched: 12. This chain's CDR3 is CASSFQVNGGRYEQYF. The CDR3, as DNA: TGTGCCAGCAGTTTTCAAGTGAACGGCGGGAGATACGAGCAGTACTTC.

The chain recombines TRBV20-1 with TRBJ2-1; the match to TRBD2 covers 8 bases. Germline V gene sequence: CDR1 DFQATT, CDR2 SNEGSKA (reference sequence). The ends lost 7 bases at V and 8 bases at J; junction bases unmatched: 4. The CDR3 is made up of 11 amino acids. CDR3 nucleotides: TGCAGTGTACCCGGGGGGGATGAGCAGTTCTTC. It codes for CSVPGGDEQFF.

This rearrangement joins TRBV2 to TRBJ2-7; 9 nucleotides line up with TRBD1. The CDR3 has 14 residues. CDR1 and CDR2 from the germline V gene are SNHLY and FYNNEI. Trimming removed 7 bases from V and 4 bases from J; junction bases left unmatched: 8. CDR3 in amino acids: CASTRQGVRYEQYF. In nucleotides, the CDR3 is TGTGCCAGCACCAGACAGGGGGTGAGATACGAGCAGTACTTC. The full variable domain, rest sourced from reference TRBV2 and TRBJ2-7, is EPEVTQTPSHQVTQMGQEVILRCVPISNHLYFYWYRQILGQKVEFLVSFYNNEISEKSEIFDDQFSVERPDGSNFTLKIRSTKLEDSAMYFCASTRQGVRYEQYFGPGTRLTVT.

The rearrangement joins TRBV30 to TRBJ1-2; no firm D call. The CDR3 is 12 residues long. Deletions cut 3 bases from V and 6 bases from J, with 11 bases between. Germline lookup yields CDR1 GTSNPN and CDR2 SVGIG (reference sequence). As DNA, the CDR3 is TGTGCCTGGAGGGGCCAGGTAGATGGCTACACCTTC. This codes for CAWRGQVDGYTF.

This clone was detected only once. CDR3 nucleotides: TGTGCCAGCAGCGTAGGGGTAGGGGCGCCGCTCTACGAGCAGTACTTC. Translated: CASSVGVGAPLYEQYF. The V gene is TRBV9, the J gene TRBJ2-7; D perhaps matches TRBD1 (5 bases). Germline-derived CDR1 and CDR2 are SGDLS and YYNGEE. The CDR3 totals 16 residues. Trimming stripped 0 bases from V and 3 bases from J, with 16 bases between.

The rearrangement uses TRBV5-5 and TRBJ1-1; D is perhaps TRBD1 (5 bases). CDR3 length: 13 amino acids. From germline, CDR1 is SGHKS and CDR2 YYEKEE (reference sequence). V lost 4 bases, J lost 0 bases, and 7 bases lay in between. CDR3 DNA sequence: TGTGCCAGCAGCCTCAGGGTGAACACTGAAGCTTTCTTT. The encoded protein is CASSLRVNTEAFF.

This chain links TRBV30 with TRBJ1-3; D possibly corresponds to TRBD1 (5 bases). Germline values: CDR1 GTSNPN, CDR2 SVGIG (reference sequence). The germline V and J ends were trimmed by 5 bases and 4 bases, with 6 bases remaining between them. This CDR3 is 11 amino acids long. CDR3 amino acids: CAWDRGNTIYF. The CDR3 nucleotides read TGTGCCTGGGACAGAGGAAACACCATATATTTT. The full variable domain, rest sourced from reference TRBV30 and TRBJ1-3, is SQTIHQWPATLVQPVGSPLSLECTVEGTSNPNLYWYRQAAGRGLQLLFYSVGIGQISSEVPQNLSASRPQDRQFILSSKKLLLSDSGFYLCAWDRGNTIYFGEGSWLTVV.

The chain joins TRBV6-1 to TRBJ2-7; TRBD2 agrees at 9 bases. This CDR3 is built from 15 residues. Germline V lookup: CDR1 MNHNS, CDR2 SASEGT. V was pared by 9 bases and J by 2 bases, with 11 bases of the junction left unmatched. The CDR3 sequence: CASFQGRGGAYEQYF. In DNA form, the CDR3 reads TGTGCCAGTTTCCAGGGGCGGGGGGGGGCCTACGAGCAGTACTTC.

The chain employs TRBV10-3 and TRBJ1-1; 7 nucleotides match TRBD1. The CDR3 covers 13 residues. Germline CDR1 ENHRY, CDR2 SYGVKD. After removal of 2 bases from V and 3 bases from J, the junction contained 0 bases not matched to a gene. CDR3 sequence reads: CAISETGDTEAFF. The CDR3 nucleotides are TGTGCCATCAGTGAGACAGGGGACACTGAAGCTTTCTTT.

The chain employs TRBV25-1 and TRBJ2-3; 12 bases fit TRBD2. The CDR3 totals 15 residues. J lost 3 bases, V lost 6 bases, and 4 bases had no gene match. Per germline, CDR1 MGHDK and CDR2 SYGVNS. The CDR3 protein is CASSETSGRTDTQYF. The CDR3 nucleotides are TGTGCCAGCAGCGAGACTAGCGGGAGAACAGATACGCAGTATTTT.

This sequence joins TRBV10-3 and TRBJ2-5; D not certain. The CDR3 extends over 13 amino acids. The V end lost 10 bases, the J end lost 4 bases, and 16 bases lay between the germline ends. CDR1 is ENHRY and CDR2 is SYGVKD in the germline V gene. This chain's CDR3 is CATEYKVGETQYF. DNA for the CDR3: TGTGCCACCGAATATAAAGTCGGAGAGACCCAGTACTTC.

The J gene is TRBJ2-1, the V gene TRBV6-1; TRBD2 agrees at 8 bases. Germline-derived CDR1 and CDR2 are MNHNS and SASEGT. The CDR3 is made up of 18 amino acids. V dropped 1 base and J dropped 2; count of bases not matched to a gene: 10. In nucleotides, the CDR3 is TGTGCCAGCAGTGAAGAGGGCCTAGCGGGCCTTACCTACAATGAGCAGTTCTTC. Translation: CASSEEGLAGLTYNEQFF.

With respect to this clone: The sample contains more than one DNA sequence encoding this CDR3. The chain uses TRBV28 and TRBJ2-7; tentative D call: TRBD1 (5 bases). Germline assignment: CDR1 MDHEN and CDR2 SYDVKM. Trimming cost V 5 bases and J 3 bases, with 14 bases left between them. The CDR3 sequence is 14 residues long. The CDR3 protein is CASSLSRARYEQYF. The CDR3 nucleotides are TGTGCCAGCAGTCTATCCAGGGCCCGCTACGAGCAGTACTTC. Combining the CDR3 with reference TRBV28 and TRBJ2-7 gives the whole variable domain DVKVTQSSRYLVKRTGEKVFLECVQDMDHENMFWYRQDPGLGLRLIYFSYDVKMKEKGDIPEGYSVSREKKERFSLILESASTNQTSMYLCASSLSRARYEQYFGPGTRLTVT.

The V gene is TRBV5-6, the J gene TRBJ2-1; 10 bases fit TRBD2. The CDR3 consists of 15 residues. The J segment lost 6 bases and the V segment lost 1 base, leaving 4 bases of the junction unmatched. Germline-derived CDR1 and CDR2 are SGHDT and YYEEEE. CDR3 nucleotide sequence: TGTGCCAGCAGCTTGAGCAGCGGGAGGGCCAATGAGCAGTTCTTC. It specifies CASSLSSGRANEQFF. The entire variable domain, with the rest obtained from reference TRBV5-6 and TRBJ2-1, is as follows: DAGVTQSPTHLIKTRGQQVTLRCSPKSGHDTVSWYQQALGQGPQFIFQYYEEEERQRGNFPDRFSGHQFPNYSSELNVNALLLGDSALYLCASSLSSGRANEQFFGPGTRLTVL.